This TCR beta chain was observed in a study of circulating CD8 cells and anti-PD-1 response in melanoma (dated by TCRdb to about 2020). In the study overall: Patients received nivolumab intravenously at 3 mg/kg every 2 weeks. The melanoma cohort included approximately 13 patients, of whom seven received anti-PD-1 as first-line therapy and six had previously received targeted therapy or immunotherapy. Patients with complete or partial responses were counted as responders, while patients with stable or progressive disease (RECIST v1.1) were counted as non-responders. The TCR repertoire analysis was performed on some 11 melanoma patients, comprising 7 non-responders and 4 responders. PD-1 on on-treatment samples was detected using a biotinylated anti-human IgG4 antibody.

Relative to germline, V is 1 base shorter and J is 4 bases shorter, with 14 bases between their ends. Including cysteine and phenylalanine, the CDR3 has 15 amino acids. Solely the CDR3 DNA is kept, with 45 bases framed from the first base. Per the germline V gene, SGHTA is the CDR1 and FQGNSA is the CDR2. The study at large found these results: Between subsets, repertoires were largely private, with fewer than 8% of TRB clonotypes shared at M1, and the highest sharing was seen between DPOS and TIGIT. The cohort included both treatment-naive and previously treated patients, and the authors noted that this mix could influence results. The DNEG repertoire had the highest diversity, the PD-1 and DPOS repertoires had similar and higher clonality, and the TIGIT repertoires had the lowest diversity. The published TCR repertoire comparisons relied only on baseline and M1 samples from a small cohort that had few responders. Because tumor material could not be accessed, tumor reactivity was instead assessed with peptide assays on expanded sorted subsets. Because material was limited, most experiments were generally run without replicates.

This clonotype is characterized as medium-sized (0.01 to 0.1%). There is no known antigen for this receptor. Base qualities are not at hand, and no much larger clone is one base apart. TCRdb records NextSeq 500 as the sequencer. TCR libraries were prepared from around 15 ng of total RNA with the QIAseq Immune Repertoire RNA Library Kit, Human TCR Panel. TCR libraries were sequenced on an Illumina NextSeq with a Mid Output V2 kit, using asymmetric 261x41 paired-end reads. Every TCR library was diluted to 4 to 4.5 nM, then pooled, denatured and loaded at about 1 pM. In the source study's methods: TCR FASTQ files were processed in the QIAGEN GeneGlobe Data Analysis Center, and downstream analysis was performed in R 3.5.2. To get clonality, Shannon entropy was normalized by the log of the number of unique productive sequences and the result was subtracted from one. Within each subset, Fisher exact tests at 5% FDR identified TRA or TRB clonotypes differing in abundance between baseline and M1. Differentially abundant clonotypes were grouped as emerging, expanding, contracting or non-expanding/contracting. Morisita's overlap index was used to measure repertoire overlap between patients. TCRdb itself trimmed the public reads at Q25 with fastp, ran MiXCR and retained productive beta chains. Each entry is one CDR3 protein sequence, shown with its most common DNA and genes. Here the V and J calls rest on TCRdb's processing, not on the authors' analysis. This sample holds almost 1,000 distinct CDR3 sequences; 9.4% were observed only once. In total, the top ten clones hold around 57% of the sample.

Four subsets defined by PD-1 and/or TIGIT were sorted from live CD3+CD8+TCRalphabeta+ cells on a BD FACSAria II cell sorter. To characterize how relevant each subset is to anti-PD-1 therapy response, circulating CD8 T cells were sorted into four subsets based on PD-1 and TIGIT expression. Both TCR alpha and TCR beta chains were sequenced from each sorted CD8 T-cell subset. Peripheral blood was collected at three points: before the first anti-PD-1 injection, after two injections and after four injections. PBMCs were isolated immediately by Ficoll gradient centrifugation. Until use, PBMCs were stored frozen in liquid nitrogen in RPMI containing roughly 20% FCS and 10% DMSO. Thawed PBMCs were stained with a viability dye and antibodies against CD3, CD8alpha, TCRalphabeta, PD-1 and TIGIT. The RNeasy Kit was used to extract total RNA, and all samples had a RIN greater than 7.

This sequence uses TRBV7-2 and TRBJ2-7; the D segment could be TRBD2, given 5 matching bases. Sequenced material: CD8+ T cells from PBMCs, taken at baseline or after one month of anti-PD-1 therapy (not recorded which). The source is a human donor with melanoma. The base sequence is TGTGCCAGCAGCTTAGAGTCTAGCTGGAGTTACGAGCAGTACTTC. Its protein reads: CASSLESSWSYEQYF.